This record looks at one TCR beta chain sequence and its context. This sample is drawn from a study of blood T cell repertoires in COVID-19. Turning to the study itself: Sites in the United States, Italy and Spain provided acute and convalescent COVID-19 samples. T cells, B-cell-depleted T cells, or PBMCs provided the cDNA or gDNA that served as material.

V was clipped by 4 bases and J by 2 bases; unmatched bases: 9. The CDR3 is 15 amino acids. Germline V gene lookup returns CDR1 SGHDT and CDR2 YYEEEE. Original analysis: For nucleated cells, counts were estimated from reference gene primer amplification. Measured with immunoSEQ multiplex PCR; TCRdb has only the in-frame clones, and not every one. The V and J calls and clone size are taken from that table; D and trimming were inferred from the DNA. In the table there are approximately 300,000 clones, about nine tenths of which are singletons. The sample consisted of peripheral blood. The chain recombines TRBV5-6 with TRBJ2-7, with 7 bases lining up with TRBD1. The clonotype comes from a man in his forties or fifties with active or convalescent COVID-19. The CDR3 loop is CASSVDLRGPYEQYF. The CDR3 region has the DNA TGTGCCAGCAGCGTCGACCTGAGGGGGCCCTACGAGCAGTACTTC.